The present T cell receptor beta chain was sequenced within a study of T cell changes during pregnancy in multiple sclerosis. Libraries were prepared by immunoSEQ multiplex PCR; TCRdb keeps only in-frame clonotypes and omits some of them. The sample has tens of thousands of clones, about 91% seen once. Germline V CDR1 and CDR2: SQVTM, ANQGSEA. Trimming took off 7 bases at V and 3 bases at J, with 16 bases between the two ends. The CDR3 runs to 15 residues. The chain joins TRBV29-1 to TRBJ2-6; TRBD1 is a possible D gene (6 bases). This receptor was taken from a female donor with multiple sclerosis, enrolled in a pregnancy study. Here the sequenced sample was peripheral blood, taken before pregnancy. CDR3 nucleotides: TGCAGCGCTGTTACTACAGGGCTTGGGGCCAACGTCCTGACTTTC. Protein: CSAVTTGLGANVLTF.